Shown below are 31 T cell receptor beta chains from a single sample sequenced in a study of shared clonotypes between healthy human individuals (dated by TCRdb to 2018 to 2020). Libraries were made using the immunoSEQ multiplex PCR assay. TCRdb obtained this table from immuneACCESS and retained in-frame rearrangements with V and J assigned. These tables miss some clones; where compared with another copy, unresolved V genes account for less than half of the shortfall, and the remainder is unexplained. This sample holds 850,000 to 1,200,000 clones; 75% were observed only once. The ten largest clones add up to over 1.3% of the sample. Sequencing was done on a sample of memory CD4+ T cells sorted from blood. In the paper's terms, the cell subset or site label means: CD45RA-negative fraction. The receptors were sampled from a man between 18 and 29 years old in good health.

The rearrangement links TRBV10-2 to TRBJ2-2; 10 bases map to TRBD2. V gave up 6 bases and J gave up 4 bases; unmatched junction bases: 5. CDR1 and CDR2 from the germline V gene are WSHSY and SAAADI. The length of the CDR3 is 15 residues. The CDR3 loop is CASSLAGASTGELFF. In DNA form, the CDR3 reads TGCGCCAGCAGCCTAGCGGGAGCCTCCACCGGGGAGCTGTTTTTT.

In regard to this clone: The sample carries other DNA sequences with the same CDR3. The chain links TRBV19 to TRBJ1-5; TRBD1 might be the D (5 bases). The V gene lost 11 bases and the J gene lost 2 bases, with 10 bases spanning the gap. Germline values: CDR1 LNHDA, CDR2 SQIVND (reference sequence). The CDR3 length is 12 residues. CDR3 protein: CASRGGNQPQHF. The CDR3 DNA follows: TGTGCCTCCCGGGGGGGCAATCAGCCCCAGCATTTT.

The rearrangement links TRBV5-6 to TRBJ1-5; possibly TRBD1 for D (6 bases). V lost 7 bases and J 3 bases, leaving 17 bases between the germline ends. This CDR3 is 15 amino acids long. Germline CDR1 reads SGHDT; CDR2 reads YYEEEE. The CDR3 bases are TGTGCCAGCGGAGAAAGGGGGGCCCTCAATCAGCCCCAGCATTTT. Translation: CASGERGALNQPQHF.

As regards this clone: Other nucleotide sequences from this sample produce the same CDR3. V gene TRBV19 combines with J gene TRBJ1-5, with a weak D call TRBD1 (5 bases). Trimming removed 3 bases at V and 2 bases at J, with 8 bases between. Germline-derived CDR1 and CDR2 are LNHDA and SQIVND (reference sequence). CDR3 length: 14 residues. DNA of the CDR3: TGTGCCAGTAGTATCGGGGACCGCAATCAGCCCCAGCATTTT. Protein sequence: CASSIGDRNQPQHF.

In the case of this clone: One base away lies a much larger clone, so this may be a sequencing read error. V is TRBV5-8 and J is TRBJ2-3, with 10 bases that match TRBD2. Per germline, CDR1 SGHTS and CDR2 YDEGEE. This CDR3 region has 15 residues. The CDR3 loop reads CASSQGLAGTDTQYF. CDR3 DNA sequence: TGCGCCAGCAGCCAAGGACTAGCGGGCACAGATACGCAGTATTTT.

This clone was detected only a few times. The V and J genes are TRBV19 and TRBJ1-2, with D hard to call. CDR1 is LNHDA, CDR2 SQIVND, per germline (reference sequence). Between the trimmed V and J ends, which lost 7 bases and 7 bases, there was a span of 16 bases. CDR3 length: 13 residues. The CDR3 sequence: CASTTLEGGGYTF. CDR3 sequence (DNA): TGTGCCAGTACCACATTGGAGGGCGGTGGCTACACCTTC.

V gene TRBV9 combines with J gene TRBJ1-1; possible D gene TRBD1, 5 bases. The V gene lost 0 bases and the J gene lost 4 bases, with 13 bases spanning the gap. The CDR3 totals 15 residues. Looked up from germline, CDR1 is SGDLS and CDR2 is YYNGEE. CDR3 nucleotide sequence: TGTGCCAGCAGCGTAGCAGGGCAGGCGGGCACTGAAGCTTTCTTT. Translated: CASSVAGQAGTEAFF. Full variable domain (rest looked up from reference TRBV9 and TRBJ1-1): DSGVTQTPKHLITATGQRVTLRCSPRSGDLSVYWYQQSLDQGLQFLIQYYNGEERAKGNILERFSAQQFPDLHSELNLSSLELGDSALYFCASSVAGQAGTEAFFGQGTRLTVV.

Regarding this clone: At the DNA level, this CDR3 is encoded by other sequences in the same sample as well. The chain joins TRBV6-5 to TRBJ1-2, with TRBD1 identical over 11 bases. The CDR3 sequence is 14 residues long. Germline trimming cut 3 bases from V and 4 bases from J; bases unmatched to any gene: 1. CDR1 is MNHEY and CDR2 is SVGAGI in the germline V gene. The CDR3: CASSYGTGGYGYTF. CDR3 in DNA: TGTGCCAGCAGTTATGGGACAGGGGGCTATGGCTACACCTTC.

This clone has just a few counts. This rearrangement joins TRBV7-9 to TRBJ1-5; D is uncertain. V lost 5 bases and J lost 3, with 8 bases in between. The CDR3 spans 13 residues. The V gene's germline CDR1 is SEHNR and CDR2 FQNEAQ (reference sequence). The CDR3 nucleotides are TGTGCCAGCAGCCGAGAATCCAATCAGCCCCAGCATTTT. Translating gives CASSRESNQPQHF.

The chain has TRBV7-9 and TRBJ2-6; the D call may be TRBD1 or TRBD2 (5 bases each). The CDR3 is 19 residues long. Germline V gene lookup returns CDR1 SEHNR and CDR2 FQNEAQ (reference sequence). V dropped 5 bases and J dropped 0 bases, with 20 bases sitting between them. The CDR3 spells CASSRGGTGTFSGANVLTF. The CDR3 DNA reads as TGTGCCAGCAGCCGCGGTGGGACCGGGACCTTCTCTGGGGCCAACGTCCTGACTTTC.

The chain couples TRBV29-1 to TRBJ2-7; D ambiguous. CDR1 is SQVTM and CDR2 is ANQGSEA in the germline V gene. Trimming cost V 4 bases and J 2 bases, with 15 bases left between them. The CDR3 extends over 14 amino acids. The DNA for the CDR3 is TGCAGCGTTGTTTTCACCCTCCGGACCTACGAGCAGTACTTC. It translates to CSVVFTLRTYEQYF.

V is TRBV7-3 and J is TRBJ2-7; D uncertain. Germline CDR1 SGHTA, CDR2 FQGTGA. The CDR3 loop spans 14 amino acids. Trimming shortened V by 1 base and J by 2 bases, and 9 bases separated the two germline ends. CDR3 region: CASSLNNGPYEQYF. The CDR3 DNA follows: TGTGCCAGCAGCTTAAATAACGGGCCCTACGAGCAGTACTTC. The full variable domain, completed using reference TRBV7-3 and TRBJ2-7, is GAGVSQTPSNKVTEKGKYVELRCDPISGHTALYWYRQSLGQGPEFLIYFQGTGAADDSGLPNDRFFAVRPEGSVSTLKIQRTERGDSAVYLCASSLNNGPYEQYFGPGTRLTVT.

V usage is TRBV10-3 and J usage is TRBJ2-7; no clear D. This CDR3 has 12 amino acids. Trimming removed 4 bases at V and 2 bases at J, with 6 bases between. Looked up from germline, CDR1 is ENHRY and CDR2 is SYGVKD. The CDR3 sequence: CAISGDTYEQYF. For the CDR3, the DNA is TGTGCCATCAGTGGAGATACCTACGAGCAGTACTTC.

The chain uses TRBV19 and TRBJ1-2; the match to TRBD1 covers 12 bases. This CDR3 is built from 15 residues. Trimming at V came to 10 bases and at J to 4 bases, leaving 10 bases not matched to a gene. Germline V CDR1 and CDR2: LNHDA, SQIVND (reference sequence). CDR3 in DNA: TGTGCCACCCAAACCGGGACAGGGGGCTCCTATGGCTACACCTTC. Translating gives CATQTGTGGSYGYTF.

The chain employs TRBV5-1 and TRBJ2-3; D is ambiguous. V was pared by 1 base and J by 2 bases, with 14 bases between. Germline V lookup: CDR1 SGHRS, CDR2 YFSETQ. This CDR3 is built from 16 residues. CDR3 nucleotide sequence: TGCGCCAGCAGCTTGCAAGGCGGTGACCTCACAGATACGCAGTATTTT. Translating gives CASSLQGGDLTDTQYF.

The J gene is TRBJ1-2, the V gene TRBV4-1; TRBD1 matches at 7 bases. Germline assignment: CDR1 MGHRA and CDR2 YSYEKL. The trim removed 0 bases at V and 7 bases at J, leaving 8 bases unmatched. This CDR3 has 15 amino acids. DNA of the CDR3: TGCGCCAGCAGCCAAGAGGGCCCGACAGGGCTTGGCTACACCTTC. It specifies CASSQEGPTGLGYTF.

This chain connects TRBV25-1 to TRBJ1-5, with unresolved D. The V end was cut by 3 bases, the J end by 6 bases, with 6 bases between. The V gene's germline CDR1 is MGHDK and CDR2 SYGVNS. The length of the CDR3 is 12 residues. CDR3 bases: TGTGCCAGCAGTGATCGGGGTCAGCCCCAGCATTTT. It yields the protein CASSDRGQPQHF.

This clone was seen more than once but under ten times. J is TRBJ2-7 and V is TRBV28, with D possibly being TRBD1 or TRBD2 (5 bases each). The germline V gene encodes CDR1 MDHEN and CDR2 SYDVKM. The CDR3 totals 15 residues. Trimming shortened V by 8 bases and J by 0 bases, and 17 bases separated the two germline ends. CDR3 coding DNA: TGTGCCAGCCTCAACCGGGGCCTTAGCTCCTACGAGCAGTACTTC. Translated: CASLNRGLSSYEQYF.

V is TRBV28 and J is TRBJ2-2; 8 bases agree with TRBD2. The CDR3 covers 16 residues. The junction had 9 bases not matched to a gene; V was cut back by 8 bases and J by 1 base. The V gene's germline CDR1 is MDHEN and CDR2 SYDVKM. The CDR3 DNA follows: TGTGCCAGCGACCCATCGGGGGGGGAGAACACCGGGGAGCTGTTTTTT. It translates to CASDPSGGENTGELFF.

The chain is built from TRBV5-5 and TRBJ2-1; tentative D call: TRBD2 (6 bases). The germline gives CDR1 SGHKS, CDR2 YYEKEE (reference sequence). V was trimmed by 0 bases and J by 4 bases, leaving 14 bases between them. The CDR3 is 16 amino acids. In DNA, the CDR3 is TGTGCCAGCAGCTTGGAGGGGACTCCTATTTACAATGAGCAGTTCTTC. This encodes CASSLEGTPIYNEQFF.

This sequence joins TRBV30 and TRBJ2-7, with D tentatively TRBD1 (5 bases). Trimming shortened V by 2 bases and J by 2 bases, and 7 bases separated the two germline ends. The CDR3 extends over 12 amino acids. CDR1 and CDR2 (germline): GTSNPN, SVGIG (reference sequence). In nucleotides, the CDR3 is TGTGCCTGGAGTCCAGGGACCTACGAGCAGTACTTC. It encodes CAWSPGTYEQYF.

This clone was picked up a small number of times. The DNA for the CDR3 is TGTGCCAGCAGGCTGAGTAACACTGAAGCTTTCTTT. This sequence encodes CASRLSNTEAFF. The J gene is TRBJ1-1, the V gene TRBV6-6, with D uncertain. This CDR3 is 12 amino acids long. V dropped 6 bases and J dropped 2 bases, with 7 bases sitting between them. Germline CDR1 and CDR2: MNHNY and SVGAGI (reference sequence).

This chain joins TRBV4-3 and TRBJ1-1; D might be TRBD1 (5 bases). V shed 0 bases and J shed 9 bases, with 8 bases lying between them. The germline V gene encodes CDR1 LGHNA and CDR2 YSLEER. The CDR3 runs 12 residues. CDR3 coding DNA: TGCGCCAGCAGCCAAGAAACGGGGCAAGCTTTCTTT. This translates into CASSQETGQAFF.

The rearrangement links TRBV19 to TRBJ2-5, with 10 positions matching TRBD2. V was clipped by 3 bases and J by 5 bases; unmatched bases: 9. The CDR3 has 16 residues. CDR1 and CDR2 (germline): LNHDA, SQIVND (reference sequence). CDR3 nucleotide sequence: TGTGCCAGTAGTATCGGGGCTAGCGGGAGAGGTGAGACCCAGTACTTC. It encodes CASSIGASGRGETQYF.

This clone was seen only a few times. The chain is built from TRBV30 and TRBJ1-1; D might be TRBD1 (6 bases). Per the germline V gene, CDR1 is GTSNPN and CDR2 is SVGIG (reference sequence). This CDR3 spans 12 amino acids. The CDR3 spells CAEQGVFGEAFF. CDR3 in DNA: TGTGCTGAACAGGGAGTTTTTGGTGAAGCTTTCTTT.

A few counts support this clone. The genes are TRBV5-4 and TRBJ2-1, with D hard to call. V lost 3 bases, J lost 4 bases, and 17 bases lay in between. Per the germline V gene, CDR1 is SGHNT and CDR2 is YYREEE (reference sequence). The CDR3 contains 16 residues. CDR3 region: CASSYLEATFYNEQFF. The CDR3 nucleotides read TGTGCCAGCAGCTACCTAGAGGCTACCTTTTACAATGAGCAGTTCTTC.

The chain links TRBV6-5 to TRBJ2-1; D is possibly TRBD2 (6 bases). The CDR3 spans 15 residues. Germline V gives CDR1 MNHEY, CDR2 SVGAGI. V lost 5 bases and J lost 4, with 15 bases in between. CDR3 amino acids: CASSILGAGYNEQFF. CDR3 nucleotide sequence: TGTGCCAGCAGTATCCTTGGGGCGGGGTACAATGAGCAGTTCTTC.

The chain couples TRBV15 to TRBJ2-2; D gene unclear. Germline V gives CDR1 LNHNV, CDR2 YYDKDF (reference sequence). This CDR3 contains 12 residues. V was clipped by 2 bases and J by 3 bases, with 1 base between them. The CDR3 region has the DNA TGTGCCACCAGCAGATACACCGGGGAGCTGTTTTTT. Amino acids: CATSRYTGELFF.

Turning to this clone: This may be a read error: a much more frequent sequence differs by one nucleotide. The chain combines TRBV9 with TRBJ2-2, with 7 bases fitting TRBD2. CDR1 is SGDLS and CDR2 is YYNGEE in the germline V gene. V was clipped by 3 bases and J by 1 base; unmatched bases: 0. The CDR3 loop spans 14 amino acids. As DNA, the CDR3 is TGTGCCAGCAGCGCTAGCGGGAACACCGGGGAGCTGTTTTTT. Protein product: CASSASGNTGELFF.

The V gene is TRBV19, the J gene TRBJ2-2, with D maybe TRBD2 (6 bases). V was cut by 4 bases and J by 5 bases, with 11 bases left in between. This CDR3 has 14 residues. CDR1 is LNHDA and CDR2 is SQIVND in the germline V gene (reference sequence). The CDR3: CASSSTSQTGELFF. CDR3 in DNA: TGTGCCAGTAGTAGCACTAGCCAGACCGGGGAGCTGTTTTTT.

The chain is built from TRBV5-6 and TRBJ1-1; a weak D match, TRBD1 (6 bases). Trimming shortened V by 0 bases and J by 3 bases, and 12 bases separated the two germline ends. Germline V CDR1 and CDR2: SGHDT, YYEEEE. The CDR3 has 15 residues. The CDR3 loop is CASSLVSRGDTEAFF. CDR3 sequence (DNA): TGTGCCAGCAGCTTGGTGAGCAGGGGAGACACTGAAGCTTTCTTT.